This T cell receptor beta chain appears in the sequencing data of a study of PD-1 blockade in classical Hodgkin lymphoma. Study-wide results and caveats: Later analyses included only patients treated at least 1 year post-ASCT. Patients with a complete response exhibited baseline diversity comparable to newly diagnosed patients.

This clone was detected only a few times. Its antigen remains unknown. Every patient experienced relapse after autologous stem cell transplantation, and brentuximab vedotin exposure varied. TCRdb's table, derived via immunoSEQ multiplex PCR, lists solely in-frame clones and lacks some. Among 50,000 to 75,000 clones, about 91% were seen once, and the ten largest hold around 12%. The CDR3 totals 13 residues. Per germline, CDR1 PRHDT and CDR2 FYEKMQ (reference sequence). V lost 4 bases and J lost 0, with 7 bases in between. The sample in question was peripheral blood mononuclear cells (PBMCs), obtained at baseline. This sequence joins TRBV13 and TRBJ2-7, with D unresolved. The receptor comes from a human donor with classical Hodgkin lymphoma. The CDR3 loop reads CASSSSGSYEQYF. The CDR3 nucleotides read TGTGCCAGCAGCTCCAGTGGCTCCTACGAGCAGTACTTC.